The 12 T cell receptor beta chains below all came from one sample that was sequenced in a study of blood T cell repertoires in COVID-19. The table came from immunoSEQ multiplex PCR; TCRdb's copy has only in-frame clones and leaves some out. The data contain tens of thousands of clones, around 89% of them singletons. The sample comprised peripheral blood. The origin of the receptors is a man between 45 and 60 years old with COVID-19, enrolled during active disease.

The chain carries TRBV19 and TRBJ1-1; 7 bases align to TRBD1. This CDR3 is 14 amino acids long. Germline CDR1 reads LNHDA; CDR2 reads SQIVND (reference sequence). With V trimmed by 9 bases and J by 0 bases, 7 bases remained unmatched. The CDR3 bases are TGTGCCAGCAGACAGGGCCACGTGAACACTGAAGCTTTCTTT. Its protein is CASRQGHVNTEAFF.

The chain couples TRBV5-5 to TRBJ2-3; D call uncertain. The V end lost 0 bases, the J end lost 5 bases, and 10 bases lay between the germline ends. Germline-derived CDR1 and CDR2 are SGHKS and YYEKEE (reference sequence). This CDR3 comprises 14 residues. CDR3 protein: CASSLGTRGDTQYF. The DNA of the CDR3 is TGTGCCAGCAGCTTGGGTACCCGAGGAGATACGCAGTATTTT. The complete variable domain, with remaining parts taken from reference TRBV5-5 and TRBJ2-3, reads DAGVTQSPTHLIKTRGQQVTLRCSPISGHKSVSWYQQVLGQGPQFIFQYYEKEERGRGNFPDRFSARQFPNYSSELNVNALLLGDSALYLCASSLGTRGDTQYFGPGTRLTVL.

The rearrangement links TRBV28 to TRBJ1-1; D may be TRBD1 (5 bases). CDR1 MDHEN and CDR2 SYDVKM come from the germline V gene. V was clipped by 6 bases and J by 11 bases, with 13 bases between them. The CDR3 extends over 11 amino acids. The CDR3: CASRGGRKAFF. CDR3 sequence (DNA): TGTGCCAGCAGGGGGGGTCGGAAGGCTTTCTTT.

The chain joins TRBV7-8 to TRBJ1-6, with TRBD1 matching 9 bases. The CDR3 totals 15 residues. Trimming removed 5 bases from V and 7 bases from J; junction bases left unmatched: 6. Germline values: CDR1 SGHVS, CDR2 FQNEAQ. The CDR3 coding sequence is TGTGCCAGCAGCCGAAACAGGGGGCAGAATTCACCCCTCCACTTT. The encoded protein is CASSRNRGQNSPLHF.

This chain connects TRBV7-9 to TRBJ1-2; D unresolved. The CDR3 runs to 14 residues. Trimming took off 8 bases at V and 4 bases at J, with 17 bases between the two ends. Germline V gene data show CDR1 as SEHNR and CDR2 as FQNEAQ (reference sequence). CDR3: CASSPGSGAYGYTF. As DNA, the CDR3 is TGTGCCAGCTCCCCGGGGTCCGGTGCCTATGGCTACACCTTC.

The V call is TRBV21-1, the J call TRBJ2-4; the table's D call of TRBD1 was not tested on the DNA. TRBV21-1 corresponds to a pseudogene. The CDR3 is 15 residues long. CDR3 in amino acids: CASSERHRAKNIQYF. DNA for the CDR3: TGTGCCAGCAGCGAAAGACACCGAGCCAAAAACATTCAGTACTTC.

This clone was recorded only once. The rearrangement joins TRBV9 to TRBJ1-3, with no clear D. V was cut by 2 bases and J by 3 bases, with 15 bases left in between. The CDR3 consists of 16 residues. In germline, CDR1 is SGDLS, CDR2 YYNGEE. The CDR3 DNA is TGTGCCAGCAGCGTCGAATGGGCTTCAGTTGGAAACACCATATATTTT. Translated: CASSVEWASVGNTIYF.

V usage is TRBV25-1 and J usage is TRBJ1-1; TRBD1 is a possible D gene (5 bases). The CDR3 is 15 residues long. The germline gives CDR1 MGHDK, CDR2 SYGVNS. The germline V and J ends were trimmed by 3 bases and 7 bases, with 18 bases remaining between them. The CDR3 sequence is CASSDFLGGSSEAFF. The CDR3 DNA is TGTGCCAGCAGTGATTTCCTGGGGGGGTCGAGTGAAGCTTTCTTT.

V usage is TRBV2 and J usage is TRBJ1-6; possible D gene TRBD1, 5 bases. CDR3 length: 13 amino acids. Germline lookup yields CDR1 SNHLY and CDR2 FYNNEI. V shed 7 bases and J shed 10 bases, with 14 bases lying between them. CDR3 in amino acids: CASNQIQESPLHF. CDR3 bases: TGTGCCAGCAACCAGATACAGGAATCACCCCTCCACTTT.

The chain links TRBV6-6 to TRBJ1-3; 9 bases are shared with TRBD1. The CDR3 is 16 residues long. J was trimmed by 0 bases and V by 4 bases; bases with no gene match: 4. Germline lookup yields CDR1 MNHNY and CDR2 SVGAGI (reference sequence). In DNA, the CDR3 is TGTGCCAGCAGTTCCCAGGGACAGGGCTCTGGAAACACCATATATTTT. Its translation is CASSSQGQGSGNTIYF.

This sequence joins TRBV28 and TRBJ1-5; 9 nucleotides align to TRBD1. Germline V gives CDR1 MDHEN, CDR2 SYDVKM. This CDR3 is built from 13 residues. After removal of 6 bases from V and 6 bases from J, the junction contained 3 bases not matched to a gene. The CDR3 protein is CASRGQGSQPQHF. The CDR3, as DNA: TGTGCCAGCAGGGGACAGGGTAGTCAGCCCCAGCATTTT.

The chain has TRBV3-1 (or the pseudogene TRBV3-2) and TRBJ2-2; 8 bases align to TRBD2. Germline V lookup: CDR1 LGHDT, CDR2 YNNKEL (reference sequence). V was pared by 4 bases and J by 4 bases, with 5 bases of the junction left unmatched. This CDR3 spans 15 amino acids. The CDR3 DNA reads TGTGCCAGCAGCCTCGGGGGGGGCGGCACCGGGGAGCTGTTTTTT. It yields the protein CASSLGGGGTGELFF.